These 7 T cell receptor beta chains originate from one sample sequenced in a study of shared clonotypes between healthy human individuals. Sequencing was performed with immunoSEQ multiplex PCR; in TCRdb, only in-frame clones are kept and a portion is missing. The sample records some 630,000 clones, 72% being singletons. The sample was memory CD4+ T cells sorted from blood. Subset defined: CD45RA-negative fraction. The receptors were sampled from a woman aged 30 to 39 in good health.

CDR3 in amino acids: CASSIVRGWTDTQYF. The CDR3, as DNA: TGTGCCAGTAGTATAGTCAGGGGTTGGACAGATACGCAGTATTTT. The J gene is TRBJ2-3, the V gene TRBV19; the D gene is possibly TRBD1 (6 bases). Germline loops: CDR1 LNHDA, CDR2 SQIVND (reference sequence). The CDR3 has 15 amino acids. V lost 1 base and J 3 bases, leaving 11 bases between the germline ends.

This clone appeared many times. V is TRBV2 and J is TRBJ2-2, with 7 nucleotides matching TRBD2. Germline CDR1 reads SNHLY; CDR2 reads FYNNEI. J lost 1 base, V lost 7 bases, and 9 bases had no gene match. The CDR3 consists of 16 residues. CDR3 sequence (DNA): TGTGCCAGCACATTCAGTAGCGGGCTGAACACCGGGGAGCTGTTTTTT. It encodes CASTFSSGLNTGELFF.

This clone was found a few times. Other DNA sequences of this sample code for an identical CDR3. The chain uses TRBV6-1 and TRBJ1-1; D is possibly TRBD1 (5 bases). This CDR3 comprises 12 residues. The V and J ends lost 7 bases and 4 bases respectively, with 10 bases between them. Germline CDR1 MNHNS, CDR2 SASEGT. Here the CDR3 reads CASTGRGTEAFF. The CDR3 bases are TGTGCCAGCACAGGGCGGGGCACTGAAGCTTTCTTT.

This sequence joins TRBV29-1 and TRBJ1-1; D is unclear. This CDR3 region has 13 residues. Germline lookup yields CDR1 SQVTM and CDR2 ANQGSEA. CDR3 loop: CSGSGYLRTEAFF. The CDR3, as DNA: TGCAGTGGGAGCGGGTATTTGAGGACTGAAGCTTTCTTT. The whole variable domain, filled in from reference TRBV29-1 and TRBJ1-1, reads SAVISQKPSRDICQRGTSLTIQCQVDSQVTMMFWYRQQPGQSLTLIATANQGSEATYESGFVIDKFPISRPNLTFSTLTVSNMSPEDSSIYLCSGSGYLRTEAFFGQGTRLTVV.

The CDR3 is CASRGGLAGVYEQYF. CDR3 bases: TGTGCCAGCAGGGGTGGACTAGCGGGAGTTTACGAGCAGTACTTC. This chain uses TRBV2 with TRBJ2-7, with 13 bases fitting TRBD2. The ends lost 6 bases at V and 4 bases at J; junction bases unmatched: 6. This CDR3 spans 15 amino acids. CDR1 is SNHLY, CDR2 FYNNEI, per germline.

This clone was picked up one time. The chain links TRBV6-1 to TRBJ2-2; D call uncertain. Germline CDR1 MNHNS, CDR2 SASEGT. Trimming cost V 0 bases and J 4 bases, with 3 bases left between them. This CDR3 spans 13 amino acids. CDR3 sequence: CASSEAGTGELFF. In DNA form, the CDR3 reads TGTGCCAGCAGTGAAGCCGGCACCGGGGAGCTGTTTTTT.

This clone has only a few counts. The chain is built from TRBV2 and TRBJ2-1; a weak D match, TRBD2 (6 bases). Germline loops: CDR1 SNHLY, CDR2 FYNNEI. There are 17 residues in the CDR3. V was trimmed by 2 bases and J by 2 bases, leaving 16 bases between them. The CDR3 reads CASSEHPTGATYNEQFF. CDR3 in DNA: TGTGCCAGCAGTGAACACCCAACGGGAGCGACCTACAATGAGCAGTTCTTC.